A selection of T cell receptor beta chains follows, all from one sample in a study of blood T cells in healthy people across ages. One entry per CDR3 protein, called by TCRdb with MiXCR from the 5' RACE reads. The profile shows fewer than 800,000 distinct CDR3 sequences, under 25% of them singletons. The sample comprised blood. The receptor set was obtained from a man between 65 and 85 years old in good health. CDR3s include the opening cysteine and the closing phenylalanine or tryptophan. A D gene is named only where the DNA matches it firmly. Only some rows state a clone size, as once, few, many or a class for expanded clones.

J gene: TRBJ2-7
clone size: many
D gene: -
V gene: TRBV29-1
CDR3 protein: CSVGDNSYEQYF
CDR3 DNA: TGCAGCGTTGGGGACAACTCCTACGAGCAGTACTTC

J gene: TRBJ2-4
clone size: -
D gene: TRBD1
V gene: TRBV7-9
CDR3 protein: CASSRDRKNIQYF
CDR3 DNA: TGTGCCAGCAGCCGGGACAGGAAAAACATTCAGTACTTC

J gene: TRBJ2-7
clone size: -
D gene: TRBD2
V gene: TRBV7-9
CDR3 protein: CASSHIAGGTYEQYF
CDR3 DNA: TGTGCCAGCAGCCACATAGCGGGAGGGACCTACGAGCAGTACTTC

J gene: TRBJ2-2
clone size: -
D gene: -
V gene: TRBV7-9
CDR3 protein: CASSLPLNTGELFF
CDR3 DNA: TGTGCCAGCAGCTTGCCACTTAACACCGGGGAGCTGTTTTTT

J gene: TRBJ1-2
clone size: -
D gene: -
V gene: TRBV12-3/TRBV12-4
CDR3 protein: CASSFGPDYGYTF
CDR3 DNA: TGTGCCAGCAGTTTTGGGCCGGATTATGGCTACACCTTC

J gene: TRBJ1-1
clone size: -
D gene: TRBD1
V gene: TRBV6-1
CDR3 protein: CANSVHRGTEAFF
CDR3 DNA: TGTGCCAACAGCGTCCACAGGGGCACTGAAGCTTTCTTT

J gene: TRBJ2-3
clone size: -
D gene: TRBD2
V gene: TRBV6-5
CDR3 protein: CASRSGSLTDTQYF
CDR3 DNA: TGTGCCAGCAGAAGCGGGAGCCTTACAGATACGCAGTATTTT

J gene: TRBJ2-2
clone size: -
D gene: -
V gene: TRBV27
CDR3 protein: CASSTLSTGELFF
CDR3 DNA: TGTGCCAGCAGTACCTTGAGTACCGGGGAGCTGTTTTTT

J gene: TRBJ1-1
clone size: -
D gene: TRBD1
V gene: TRBV12-3/TRBV12-4
CDR3 protein: CAIRTGRNTEAFF
CDR3 DNA: TGTGCCATCCGGACAGGGAGAAACACTGAAGCTTTCTTT

J gene: TRBJ2-7
clone size: -
D gene: TRBD2
V gene: TRBV7-9
CDR3 protein: CASSFLPGTSDSYEQYF
CDR3 DNA: TGTGCCAGCAGCTTTCTTCCCGGGACTAGCGACTCCTACGAGCAGTACTTC

J gene: TRBJ1-3
clone size: few
D gene: -
V gene: TRBV11-3
CDR3 protein: CASSLTSGNTIYF
CDR3 DNA: TGTGCCAGCAGCTTAACCTCTGGAAACACCATATATTTT

J gene: TRBJ1-1
clone size: few
D gene: -
V gene: TRBV29-1
CDR3 protein: CSVDPGYTEAFF
CDR3 DNA: TGCAGCGTTGATCCTGGGTACACTGAAGCTTTCTTT